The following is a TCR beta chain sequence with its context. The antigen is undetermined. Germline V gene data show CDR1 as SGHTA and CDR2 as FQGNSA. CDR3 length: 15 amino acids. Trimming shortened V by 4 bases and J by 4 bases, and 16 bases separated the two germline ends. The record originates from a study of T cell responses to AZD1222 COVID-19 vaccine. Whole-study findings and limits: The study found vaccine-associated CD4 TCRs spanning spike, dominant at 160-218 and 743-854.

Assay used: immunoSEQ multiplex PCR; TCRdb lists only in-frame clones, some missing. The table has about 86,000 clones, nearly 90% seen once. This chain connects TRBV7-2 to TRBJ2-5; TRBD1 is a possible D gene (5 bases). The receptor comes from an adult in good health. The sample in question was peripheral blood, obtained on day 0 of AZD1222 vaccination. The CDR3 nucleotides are TGTGCCAGCAGCTACGGTCTAGGGGTCGGAGAGACCCAGTACTTC. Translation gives CASSYGLGVGETQYF.